This entry concerns a single TCR beta chain. Amplifying from RNA transcripts, the study obtained TCR beta CDR3 regions. First-round RT-PCR employed HTBI primers, with a second-round multiplex PCR after it. A single record per CDR3 protein comes from TCRdb applying MiXCR to the multiplex PCR reads. Found here are fewer than 400,000 distinct CDR3 sequences, approximately 16% of them singletons; the top ten hold 1.6%. V was clipped by 6 bases and J by 2 bases, with 20 bases between them. The CDR3 consists of 16 residues. The germline CDR1 and CDR2 sequences are SGHAT and FQNNGV. The sample belongs to a study of Graves' ophthalmopathy and Graves' hyperthyroidism. Overall study context: The study drew peripheral blood at initial diagnosis, before any treatment.

This sequence originates from a woman aged 18-35 years with Graves' ophthalmopathy. Material for sequencing was peripheral blood. The chain is built from TRBV11-2 and TRBJ2-7; D might be TRBD2 (6 bases). CDR3 sequence reads: CASRPVGGDGPYEQYF. CDR3 in DNA: TGTGCCAGCAGACCAGTCGGAGGGGACGGGCCCTACGAGCAGTACTTC.